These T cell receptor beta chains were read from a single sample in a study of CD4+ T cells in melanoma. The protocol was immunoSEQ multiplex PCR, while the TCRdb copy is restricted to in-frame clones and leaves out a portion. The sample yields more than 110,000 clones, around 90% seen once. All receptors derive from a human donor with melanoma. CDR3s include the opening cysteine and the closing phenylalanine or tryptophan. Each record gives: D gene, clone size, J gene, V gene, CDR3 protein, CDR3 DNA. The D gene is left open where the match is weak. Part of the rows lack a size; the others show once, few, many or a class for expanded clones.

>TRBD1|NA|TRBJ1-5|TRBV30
CAWSSQGARQPQHF
TGTGCCTGGAGTTCCCAGGGGGCCCGGCAGCCCCAGCATTTT
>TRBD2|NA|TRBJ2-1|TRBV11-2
CASSLEGLVYNEQFF
TGTGCCAGCAGCTTAGAGGGACTAGTCTACAATGAGCAGTTCTTC
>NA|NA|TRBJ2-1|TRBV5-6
CASSFDYNEQFF
TGTGCCAGCAGCTTCGACTACAATGAGCAGTTCTTC
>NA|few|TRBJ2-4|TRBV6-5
CASLDPQAKNIQYF
TGTGCCAGCTTGGACCCACAAGCCAAAAACATTCAGTACTTC
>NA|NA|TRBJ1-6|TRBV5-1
CASSLVMNSPLHF
TGCGCCAGCAGCTTGGTAATGAATTCACCCCTCCACTTT
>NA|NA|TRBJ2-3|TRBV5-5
CASSLESDTQYF
TGTGCCAGCAGCTTGGAGTCAGATACGCAGTATTTT
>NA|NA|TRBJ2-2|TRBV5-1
CASSLALNTGELFF
TGCGCCAGCAGCCTCGCCCTAAACACCGGGGAGCTGTTTTTT
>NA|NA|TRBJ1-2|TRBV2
CASSEGRYYGYRVGYTF
TGTGCCAGCAGTGAGGGGCGATACTATGGCTACCGCGTGGGCTACACCTTC
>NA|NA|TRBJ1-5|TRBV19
CASSIQQGYQPQHF
TGTGCCAGTAGTATACAGCAGGGCTATCAGCCCCAGCATTTT
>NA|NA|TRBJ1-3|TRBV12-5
CASGLASGNTIYF
TGTGCTAGTGGTTTGGCGTCTGGAAACACCATATATTTT
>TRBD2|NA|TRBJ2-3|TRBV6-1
CASSEWLAGVSDTQYF
TGTGCCAGCAGTGAATGGCTAGCGGGGGTATCAGATACGCAGTATTTT
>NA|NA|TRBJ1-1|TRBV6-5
CASIPPLGVAEAFF
TGTGCCAGCATCCCCCCTTTGGGGGTCGCTGAAGCTTTCTTT
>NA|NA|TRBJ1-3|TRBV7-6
CASSLASGNTIYF
TGTGCCAGCAGCTTAGCATCTGGAAACACCATATATTTT
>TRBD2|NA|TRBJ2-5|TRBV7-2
CASSLVAGRETQYF
TGTGCCAGCAGCTTAGTAGCGGGGCGGGAGACCCAGTACTTC
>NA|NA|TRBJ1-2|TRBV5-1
CASSLGLYGYTF
TGCGCCAGCAGCTTGGGCCTCTATGGCTACACCTTC
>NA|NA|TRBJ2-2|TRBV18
CASSPSRDTYTGELFF
TGTGCCAGCTCACCGTCCCGGGACACCTACACCGGGGAGCTGTTTTTT
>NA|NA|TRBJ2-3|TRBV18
CASSPPTNTDTQYF
TGTGCCAGCTCACCACCAACTAACACAGATACGCAGTATTTT
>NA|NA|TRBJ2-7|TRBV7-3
CASSQDAGSRYEQYF
TGTGCCAGCAGCCAGGACGCGGGCTCACGGTACGAGCAGTACTTC
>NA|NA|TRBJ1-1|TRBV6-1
CASSDKGAGNTEAFF
TGTGCCAGCAGTGATAAGGGAGCAGGGAACACTGAAGCTTTCTTT
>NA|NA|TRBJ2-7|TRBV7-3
CASSLTSLHEQYF
TGTGCCAGCAGTTTAACTTCGCTCCACGAGCAGTACTTC
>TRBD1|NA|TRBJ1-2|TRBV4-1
CASSLYGTGGGDGYTF
TGCGCCAGCAGCCTCTACGGGACAGGGGGTGGGGATGGCTACACCTTC
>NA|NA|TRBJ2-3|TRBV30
CAWSLRGDTQYF
TGTGCCTGGAGCCTCAGGGGAGATACGCAGTATTTT
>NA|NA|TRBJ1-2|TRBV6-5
CASRDPGSYGYTF
TGTGCCAGCAGAGATCCCGGCAGCTATGGCTACACCTTC
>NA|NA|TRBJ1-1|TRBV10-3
CASTQETEAFF
TGTGCCAGCACCCAGGAAACTGAAGCTTTCTTT
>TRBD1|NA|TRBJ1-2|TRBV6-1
CASSDPVGQDRRHTF
TGTGCCAGCAGTGACCCCGTAGGACAGGATAGACGACACACCTTC
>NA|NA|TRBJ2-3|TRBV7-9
CASSTWGTDTQYF
TGTGCCAGCAGCACCTGGGGCACAGATACGCAGTATTTT
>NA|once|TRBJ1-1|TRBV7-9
CASSLDSYTEAFF
TGTGCCAGCAGTCTTGACAGCTACACTGAAGCTTTCTTT
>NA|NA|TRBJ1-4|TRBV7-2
CASSRGATNEKLFF
TGTGCCAGCAGTAGGGGAGCAACTAATGAAAAACTGTTTTTT
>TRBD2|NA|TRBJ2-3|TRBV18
CASSPPGLNRDTQYF
TGTGCCAGCTCACCACCGGGACTAAATAGGGATACGCAGTATTTT
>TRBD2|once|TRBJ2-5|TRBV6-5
CASSPGTSGEETQYF
TGTGCCAGCAGTCCTGGGACTAGCGGGGAGGAGACCCAGTACTTC
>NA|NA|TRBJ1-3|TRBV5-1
CASSLDGPRGNTIYF
TGCGCCAGCAGCTTGGATGGACCCCGCGGAAACACCATATATTTT
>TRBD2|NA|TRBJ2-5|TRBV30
CAWSPGGGFETQYF
TGTGCCTGGTCACCGGGAGGCGGCTTTGAGACCCAGTACTTC
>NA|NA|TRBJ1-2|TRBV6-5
CASRIPATYGYTF
TGTGCCAGCAGAATCCCAGCCACCTATGGCTACACCTTC